What follows describes a single T cell receptor beta chain. Its specificity is unknown. The study ran its PCR with 60 Vbeta and 13 Jbeta primers. Produced via immunoSEQ multiplex PCR; TCRdb's table is partial and in-frame only. The repertoire table contains tens of thousands of clones. CDR1 and CDR2 from the germline V gene are LNHDA and SQIVND (reference sequence). The junction had 1 base not matched to a gene; V was cut back by 5 bases and J by 0 bases. The CDR3 runs to 15 residues. This sample was taken from a study of cytomegalovirus exposure and HLA in healthy donors. Study overall: Assignment to the Caucasian-associated ancestry cluster applied to around 82% of the 350 to 500 genotyped donors. Study conclusions and caveats: Per a later analysis, HLA-associated TCR beta chains showed more clonal expansion than other, equally common TCR beta chains.

The chain has TRBV19 and TRBJ2-1; TRBD2 matches 10 bases. The sequencing input was PBMCs. The origin of this receptor is a female donor in good health and CMV-seropositive. The CDR3 region is CASSGLAASYNEQFF. Written as DNA, the CDR3 is TGTGCCAGTAGTGGACTAGCGGCCTCCTACAATGAGCAGTTCTTC.